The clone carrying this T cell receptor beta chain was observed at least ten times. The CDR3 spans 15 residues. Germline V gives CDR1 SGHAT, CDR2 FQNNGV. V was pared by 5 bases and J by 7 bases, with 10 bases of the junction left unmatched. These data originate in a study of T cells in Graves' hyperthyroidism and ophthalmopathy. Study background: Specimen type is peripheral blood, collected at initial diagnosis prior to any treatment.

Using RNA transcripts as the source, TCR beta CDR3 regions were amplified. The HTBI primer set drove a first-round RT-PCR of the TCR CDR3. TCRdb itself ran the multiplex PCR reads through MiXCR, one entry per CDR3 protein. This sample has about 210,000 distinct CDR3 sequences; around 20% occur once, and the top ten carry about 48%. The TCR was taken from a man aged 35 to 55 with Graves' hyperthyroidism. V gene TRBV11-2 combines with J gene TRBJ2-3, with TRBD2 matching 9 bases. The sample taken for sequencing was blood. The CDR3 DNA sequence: TGTGCCAGCAGCCCCGGGGGTAGCGGGGGCTATACGCAGTATTTT. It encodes CASSPGGSGGYTQYF. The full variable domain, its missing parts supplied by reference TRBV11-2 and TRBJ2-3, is EAGVAQSPRYKIIEKRQSVAFWCNPISGHATLYWYQQILGQGPKLLIQFQNNGVVDDSQLPKDRFSAERLKGVDSTLKIQPAKLEDSAVYLCASSPGGSGGYTQYFGPGTRLTVL.